Described below is a single T cell receptor beta chain sequence and its context. The repertoire was sequenced with immunoSEQ multiplex PCR; TCRdb's copy has only in-frame clones and lacks some. The table includes about 94,000 clones, about 96% detected once. Germline V CDR1 and CDR2: LNHDA, SQIVND (reference sequence). There are 15 residues in the CDR3. V lost 5 bases and J lost 7; bases outside the gene matches: 8. The data were taken from a study of technical replicates of blood from several donors. The rearrangement joins TRBV19 to TRBJ2-2; 9 bases align to TRBD1. Sequences were obtained from T cells isolated from PBMCs. This TCR came from a human donor in good health. The CDR3 is CASSARQGEIGELFF. CDR3 sequence (DNA): TGTGCCAGTAGTGCCCGACAGGGGGAGATCGGGGAGCTGTTTTTT.